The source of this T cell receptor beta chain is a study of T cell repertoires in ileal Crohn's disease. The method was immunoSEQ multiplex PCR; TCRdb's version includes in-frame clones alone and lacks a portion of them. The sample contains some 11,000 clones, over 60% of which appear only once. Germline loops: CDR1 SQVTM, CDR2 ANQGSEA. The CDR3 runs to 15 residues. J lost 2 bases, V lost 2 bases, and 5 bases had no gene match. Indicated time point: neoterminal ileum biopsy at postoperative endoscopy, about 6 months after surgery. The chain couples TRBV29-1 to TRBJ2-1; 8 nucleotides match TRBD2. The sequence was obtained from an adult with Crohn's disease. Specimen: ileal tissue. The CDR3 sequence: CSVELGGGTYNEQFF. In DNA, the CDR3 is TGCAGCGTTGAATTGGGCGGGGGGACCTACAATGAGCAGTTCTTC.